Each of the 27 T cell receptor beta chains below was sequenced from the same sample in a study of blood T cells in healthy people across ages. A J-beta primer mix and a sample-barcoded 5' primer were used in a second PCR of roughly 7 to 12 cycles. TCRdb reanalysed the 5' RACE reads using MiXCR and keeps one entry per CDR3 protein. This table has roughly 720,000 distinct CDR3 sequences, less than 70% appearing once. The sample consisted of blood. The source is a man at least 80 years old in good health.

The V and J genes are TRBV2 and TRBJ2-1; D is possibly TRBD2 (5 bases). Trimming left V 6 bases short and J 4 bases short, with 13 bases between. Germline loops: CDR1 SNHLY, CDR2 FYNNEI. This CDR3 comprises 14 residues. CDR3 coding DNA: TGTGCCAGCAGCCTGAAGAGGGTGTACAATGAGCAGTTCTTC. This sequence encodes CASSLKRVYNEQFF.

The chain links TRBV5-1 to TRBJ2-7, with D unresolved. Germline assignment: CDR1 SGHRS and CDR2 YFSETQ. The ends were cut back, 0 bases at V and 1 base at J, with 5 bases in the middle. This CDR3 is 13 amino acids long. Here the CDR3 reads CASSLVVSYEQYF. CDR3 DNA sequence: TGCGCCAGCAGCTTGGTGGTATCCTACGAGCAGTACTTC.

This clonotype was counted only a few times. V and J are TRBV7-2 and TRBJ2-1; TRBD2 aligns across 13 bases. The CDR3 length is 16 residues. Trimming at V came to 5 bases and at J to 8 bases, leaving 9 bases not matched to a gene. Germline V gene lookup returns CDR1 SGHTA and CDR2 FQGNSA. The CDR3 spells CASSPRTSGSVDEQFF. The CDR3 region has the DNA TGTGCCAGCAGCCCGAGGACTAGCGGGAGCGTGGATGAGCAGTTCTTC.

The chain combines TRBV6-5 with TRBJ2-1, with 7 bases that match TRBD1. J lost 3 bases, V lost 2 bases, and 10 bases had no gene match. This CDR3 is built from 17 residues. Germline CDR1 is MNHEY and CDR2 is SVGAGI. The CDR3 region is CASSYTGGTGDYNEQFF. For the CDR3, the DNA is TGTGCCAGCAGTTACACGGGTGGCACAGGGGACTACAATGAGCAGTTCTTC.

The chain is built from TRBV24-1 and TRBJ2-3; TRBD1 is a possible D gene (5 bases). Germline CDR1 is KGHDR and CDR2 is SFDVKD. The CDR3 has 14 residues. V was trimmed by 0 bases and J by 7 bases, leaving 10 bases between them. CDR3 in DNA: TGTGCCACCAGTGATTTGCGGCAGGGCCATACGCAGTATTTT. It is translated as CATSDLRQGHTQYF.

The rearrangement uses TRBV2 and TRBJ2-1, with 7 bases that match TRBD2. The CDR3 covers 16 residues. Looked up from germline, CDR1 is SNHLY and CDR2 is FYNNEI. Trimming at V came to 2 bases and at J to 0 bases, leaving 4 bases not matched to a gene. CDR3 nucleotide sequence: TGTGCCAGCAGTGAAATGGGGAGGGGCTCCTACAATGAGCAGTTCTTC. This gives the protein CASSEMGRGSYNEQFF.

This chain links TRBV7-9 with TRBJ2-1; 9 positions match TRBD2. V was clipped by 2 bases and J by 7 bases; unmatched bases: 6. The length of the CDR3 is 15 residues. The germline gives CDR1 SEHNR, CDR2 FQNEAQ (reference sequence). The CDR3 reads CASSLLGLATNEQFF. The CDR3 DNA sequence: TGTGCCAGCAGCTTATTGGGACTAGCTACTAATGAGCAGTTCTTC.

The chain uses TRBV6-5 and TRBJ2-1; D possibly corresponds to TRBD2 (5 bases). Germline V lookup: CDR1 MNHEY, CDR2 SVGAGI. V was shortened by 6 bases and J by 4 bases, with 19 bases between the two germline ends. This CDR3 contains 16 residues. The CDR3 region is CASSPFLLEMYNEQFF. The DNA of the CDR3 is TGTGCCAGCAGCCCTTTCCTACTAGAAATGTACAATGAGCAGTTCTTC.

This clonotype was detected a few times. This rearrangement joins TRBV4-1 to TRBJ2-1; 13 nucleotides align to TRBD2. This CDR3 is built from 15 residues. Germline CDR1 reads MGHRA; CDR2 reads YSYEKL. The junction had 4 bases not matched to a gene; V was cut back by 7 bases and J by 4 bases. CDR3 DNA: TGCGCCAGCACCCGGACTAGCGGGAGTTACAATGAGCAGTTCTTC. Translated, it gives CASTRTSGSYNEQFF.

This clonotype was seen a handful of times. The gene calls are TRBV11-3 and TRBJ2-5, with a weak D call TRBD1 (6 bases). V was shortened by 1 base and J by 1 base, with 7 bases between the two germline ends. Germline V gene sequence: CDR1 SGHNT, CDR2 YENEEA. This CDR3 is built from 14 residues. The DNA of the CDR3 is TGTGCCAGCAGCTTAGGACAGGTCCAAGAGACCCAGTACTTC. Translating it yields CASSLGQVQETQYF. The full variable domain, with the rest looked up from reference TRBV11-3 and TRBJ2-5, is EAGVVQSPRYKIIEKKQPVAFWCNPISGHNTLYWYLQNLGQGPELLIRYENEEAVDDSQLPKDRFSAERLKGVDSTLKIQPAELGDSAVYLCASSLGQVQETQYFGPGTRLLVL.

This clonotype turned up a few times. The J gene is TRBJ2-7, the V gene TRBV27; D gene unclear. Germline CDR1 reads MNHEY; CDR2 reads SMNVEV (reference sequence). Trimming shortened V by 7 bases and J by 5 bases, and 9 bases separated the two germline ends. There are 11 residues in the CDR3. As DNA, the CDR3 is TGTGCCAGCACCAACATGGACGAGCAGTACTTC. Translation: CASTNMDEQYF.

Comments on this clonotype: This CDR3 fails to terminate in the conserved phenylalanine or tryptophan, so it likely reflects a read error. This sequence joins TRBV28 and TRBJ2-4; D is unclear. The J call may be wrong; the DNA end is better matched by TRBJ2-7. The germline gives CDR1 MDHEN, CDR2 SYDVKM. CDR3 length: 16 amino acids. CDR3 DNA: TGTGCCAGCAGTTCCCCGACTCGCCGTAACTCCTACGAGCAGTACTTA. Translation: CASSSPTRRNSYEQYL.

The CDR3 protein is CASSLGGVEPQHF. The CDR3 DNA sequence: TGCGCCAGCAGCTTGGGGGGGGTTGAGCCCCAGCATTTT. The chain employs TRBV5-1 and TRBJ1-5; possible D gene TRBD1, 5 bases. Per the germline V gene, CDR1 is SGHRS and CDR2 is YFSETQ. The CDR3 contains 13 residues. Trimming took 0 bases from V and 8 from J, leaving 9 bases between them.

This chain links TRBV12-3 or TRBV12-4 with TRBJ2-7, with TRBD2 matching 7 bases. The V gene end was trimmed by 6 bases and the J gene end by 2 bases; junction bases not matched to a gene: 13. This CDR3 spans 16 amino acids. The CDR3 bases are TGTGCCAGCAGCCTCGGCGTAGCGGGTGCCGCCTACGAGCAGTACTTC. Translation: CASSLGVAGAAYEQYF.

The chain recombines TRBV6-4 with TRBJ2-1, with 7 bases identical to TRBD2. With the DNA end fitting TRBJ2-7 better, the J assignment may be wrong. CDR1 is MRHNA, CDR2 SNTAGT, per germline. The CDR3 is 17 amino acids. CDR3 loop: CASSATGGGSSYNEQYF. The CDR3 coding sequence is TGTGCCAGCAGTGCAACGGGCGGGGGTAGCTCCTACAATGAGCAGTACTTC.

Concerning this clonotype: At one end the junction does not follow the germline gene, possibly because of a read error. This chain uses TRBV7-2 with TRBJ2-5; TRBD2 matches 15 bases. The germline CDR1 and CDR2 sequences are SGHTA and FQGNSA. The CDR3 totals 16 residues. The CDR3: CAGSPGLAGGPETQYF. CDR3 bases: TGTGCCGGCAGCCCCGGACTAGCGGGAGGGCCGGAGACCCAGTACTTC.

The DNA for the CDR3 is TGCAGTGCTAGATGGGACCTCTATAACTATGGCTACACCTTC. Its protein is CSARWDLYNYGYTF. V usage is TRBV20-1 and J usage is TRBJ1-2; a weak D match, TRBD1 (5 bases). This CDR3 has 14 residues. V shed 2 bases and J shed 1 base, with 11 bases lying between them. Germline assignment: CDR1 DFQATT and CDR2 SNEGSKA (reference sequence).

This clonotype was detected only once. The chain combines TRBV12-3 or TRBV12-4 with TRBJ2-7; TRBD1 agrees at 8 bases. V shed 6 bases, J shed 2 bases, and the junction held 9 bases outside the gene matches. This CDR3 contains 15 residues. DNA of the CDR3: TGTGCCAGCAGCTTAACGGACAGGGACCCCTACGAGCAGTACTTC. Translation: CASSLTDRDPYEQYF.

The chain employs TRBV20-1 and TRBJ2-1; D possibly corresponds to TRBD2 (6 bases). Germline V gives CDR1 DFQATT, CDR2 SNEGSKA (reference sequence). This CDR3 region has 13 residues. Trimming cost V 2 bases and J 5 bases, with 10 bases left between them. The CDR3 spells CSARRERNNEQFF. CDR3 sequence (DNA): TGCAGTGCTAGACGGGAGAGGAACAATGAGCAGTTCTTC.

This clonotype has more than one count but fewer than ten. The rearrangement joins TRBV2 to TRBJ2-3, with 15 bases that match TRBD2. Germline V lookup: CDR1 SNHLY, CDR2 FYNNEI. V trimming: 3 bases; J trimming: 14 bases; junction bases outside the gene matches: 18. The CDR3 contains 18 residues. CDR3 residues: CASSEWTSGRASDRYAYF. The CDR3 DNA reads as TGTGCCAGCAGTGAGTGGACTAGCGGGAGGGCCTCGGACAGATACGCGTATTTT.

The rearrangement joins TRBV27 to TRBJ2-4; 12 nucleotides align to TRBD2. V was pared by 4 bases and J by 13 bases, with 11 bases of the junction left unmatched. Looked up from germline, CDR1 is MNHEY and CDR2 is SMNVEV (reference sequence). The CDR3 is 15 residues long. This CDR3 reads CASSYLAGGPEEQYF. Here the CDR3 DNA reads TGTGCCAGCAGTTATCTAGCGGGAGGGCCAGAGGAGCAGTACTTC.

The chain is built from TRBV6-5 and TRBJ1-2; tentatively, D is TRBD1 (6 bases). The CDR3 contains 13 residues. Trimming stripped 1 base from V and 7 bases from J, with 10 bases between. The germline gives CDR1 MNHEY, CDR2 SVGAGI. Written as DNA, the CDR3 is TGTGCCAGCAGTTACTACAGGGCGGGTGGCTACACCTTC. It encodes CASSYYRAGGYTF.

This rearrangement joins TRBV4-2 to TRBJ2-2; D might be TRBD2 (6 bases). Germline lookup yields CDR1 LGHNA and CDR2 YNFKEQ. This CDR3 contains 15 residues. V was cut by 0 bases and J by 8 bases, with 13 bases left in between. The CDR3 region is CASSQDGGPSGELFF. The CDR3 bases are TGTGCCAGCAGCCAAGACGGGGGACCCTCTGGGGAGCTGTTTTTT.

The chain links TRBV11-2 to TRBJ2-3, with D possibly TRBD1 on 6 matching bases. Germline-derived CDR1 and CDR2 are SGHAT and FQNNGV. Trimming took off 1 base at V and 2 bases at J, with 22 bases between the two ends. This CDR3 spans 19 amino acids. DNA of the CDR3: TGTGCCAGCAGCTTAGTGGGCACTTTAGGGGGACCTTCCACAGATACGCAGTATTTT. Encoded protein: CASSLVGTLGGPSTDTQYF.

V is TRBV6-5 and J is TRBJ2-1; a weak D match, TRBD1 (6 bases). Trimming cost V 5 bases and J 6 bases, with 17 bases left between them. This CDR3 has 15 amino acids. Looked up from germline, CDR1 is MNHEY and CDR2 is SVGAGI. The CDR3: CASSHRVERSNEQFF. The DNA of the CDR3 is TGTGCCAGCAGTCACAGGGTCGAGAGAAGCAATGAGCAGTTCTTC.

V usage is TRBV27 and J usage is TRBJ2-1; D unclear. Trimming shortened V by 8 bases and J by 15 bases, and 14 bases separated the two germline ends. The CDR3 consists of 10 residues. Germline CDR1 reads MNHEY; CDR2 reads SMNVEV (reference sequence). The DNA of the CDR3 is TGTGCCAGCCGACGGCCTTTAGGGTTCTTC. Protein: CASRRPLGFF.

V gene TRBV28 combines with J gene TRBJ2-3; D may be TRBD1 (7 bases). Germline assignment: CDR1 MDHEN and CDR2 SYDVKM. V dropped 7 bases and J dropped 14 bases, with 28 bases sitting between them. This CDR3 region has 15 residues. CDR3 DNA sequence: TGTGCCAGCAATCCAGGGGGGACAGCGCACAGATACGCGTATTTT. Amino acid sequence: CASNPGGTAHRYAYF. The complete variable domain, with remaining parts taken from reference TRBV28 and TRBJ2-3, reads DVKVTQSSRYLVKRTGEKVFLECVQDMDHENMFWYRQDPGLGLRLIYFSYDVKMKEKGDIPEGYSVSREKKERFSLILESASTNQTSMYLCASNPGGTAHRYAYFGPGTRLTVL.